This T cell receptor (beta chain) came from a study of blood T cell repertoires in COVID-19. The CDR3 runs to 14 residues. Trimming removed 4 bases from V and 2 bases from J; junction bases left unmatched: 5. Germline loops: CDR1 SGHRS, CDR2 YFSETQ. The repertoire was sequenced with immunoSEQ multiplex PCR; TCRdb's copy has only in-frame clones and lacks some. The sample shows approximately 250,000 clones, 84% of them seen only once. Comment on this clone: Additional DNA sequences in this sample encode the identical CDR3.

Sequenced: peripheral blood. The rearrangement links TRBV5-1 to TRBJ2-7; 8 bases line up with TRBD1. The TCR comes from a human donor in a cohort sampled during active COVID-19. CDR3 nucleotides: TGCGCCAGCAGCCCTGGACAGGGCCCCTACGAGCAGTACTTC. Its translation is CASSPGQGPYEQYF.